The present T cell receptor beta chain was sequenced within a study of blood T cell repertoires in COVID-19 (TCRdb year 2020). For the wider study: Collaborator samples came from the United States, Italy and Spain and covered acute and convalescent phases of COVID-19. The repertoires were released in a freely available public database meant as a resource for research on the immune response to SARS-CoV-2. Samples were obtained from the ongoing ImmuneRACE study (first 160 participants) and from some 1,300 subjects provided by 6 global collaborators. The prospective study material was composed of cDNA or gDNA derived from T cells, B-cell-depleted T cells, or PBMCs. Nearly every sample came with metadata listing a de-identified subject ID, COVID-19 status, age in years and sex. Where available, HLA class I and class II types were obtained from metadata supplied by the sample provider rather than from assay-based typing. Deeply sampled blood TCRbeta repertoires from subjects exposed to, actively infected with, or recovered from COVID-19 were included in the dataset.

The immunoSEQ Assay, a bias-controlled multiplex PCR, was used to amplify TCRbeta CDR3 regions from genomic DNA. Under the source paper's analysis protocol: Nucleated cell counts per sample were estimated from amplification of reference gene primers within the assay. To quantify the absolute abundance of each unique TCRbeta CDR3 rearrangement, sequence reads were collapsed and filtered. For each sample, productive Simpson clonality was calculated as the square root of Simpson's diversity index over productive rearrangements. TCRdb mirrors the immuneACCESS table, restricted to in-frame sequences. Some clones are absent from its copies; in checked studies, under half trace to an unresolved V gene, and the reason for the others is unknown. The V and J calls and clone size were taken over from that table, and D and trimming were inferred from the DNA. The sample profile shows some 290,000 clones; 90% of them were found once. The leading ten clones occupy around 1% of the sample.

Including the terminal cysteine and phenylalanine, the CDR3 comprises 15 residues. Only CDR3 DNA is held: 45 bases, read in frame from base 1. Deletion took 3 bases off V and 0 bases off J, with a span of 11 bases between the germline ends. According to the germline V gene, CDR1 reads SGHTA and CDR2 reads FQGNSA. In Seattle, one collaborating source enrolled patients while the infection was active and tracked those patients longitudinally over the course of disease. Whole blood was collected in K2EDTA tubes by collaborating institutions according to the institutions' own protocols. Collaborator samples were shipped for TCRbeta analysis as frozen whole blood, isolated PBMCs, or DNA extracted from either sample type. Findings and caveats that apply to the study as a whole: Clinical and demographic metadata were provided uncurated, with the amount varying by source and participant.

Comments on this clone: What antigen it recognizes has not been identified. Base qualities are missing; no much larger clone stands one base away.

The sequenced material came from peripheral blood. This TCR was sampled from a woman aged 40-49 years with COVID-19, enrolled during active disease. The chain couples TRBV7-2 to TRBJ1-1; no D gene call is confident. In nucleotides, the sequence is TGTGCCAGCAGCTTGACCCAGGCTGTGAACACTGAAGCTTTCTTT. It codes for CASSLTQAVNTEAFF.